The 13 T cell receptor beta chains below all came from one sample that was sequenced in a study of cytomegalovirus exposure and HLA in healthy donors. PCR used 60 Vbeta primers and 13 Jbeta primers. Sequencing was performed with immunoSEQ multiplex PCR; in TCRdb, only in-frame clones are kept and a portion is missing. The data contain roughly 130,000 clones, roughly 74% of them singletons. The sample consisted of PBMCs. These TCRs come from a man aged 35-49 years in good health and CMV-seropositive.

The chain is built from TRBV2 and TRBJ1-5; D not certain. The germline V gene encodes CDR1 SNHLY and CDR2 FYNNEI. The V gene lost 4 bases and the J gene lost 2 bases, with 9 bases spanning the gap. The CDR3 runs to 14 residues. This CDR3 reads CASSVSSGNQPQHF. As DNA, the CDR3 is TGTGCCAGCAGTGTTTCGAGCGGCAATCAGCCCCAGCATTTT. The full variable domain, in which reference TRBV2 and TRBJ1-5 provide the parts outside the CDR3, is EPEVTQTPSHQVTQMGQEVILRCVPISNHLYFYWYRQILGQKVEFLVSFYNNEISEKSEIFDDQFSVERPDGSNFTLKIRSTKLEDSAMYFCASSVSSGNQPQHFGDGTRLSIL.

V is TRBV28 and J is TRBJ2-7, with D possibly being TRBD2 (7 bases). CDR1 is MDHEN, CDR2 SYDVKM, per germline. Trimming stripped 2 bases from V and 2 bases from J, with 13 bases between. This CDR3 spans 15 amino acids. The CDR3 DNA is TGTGCCAGCAGTTTAAGGGGGGGAGCCACCTACGAGCAGTACTTC. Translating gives CASSLRGGATYEQYF.

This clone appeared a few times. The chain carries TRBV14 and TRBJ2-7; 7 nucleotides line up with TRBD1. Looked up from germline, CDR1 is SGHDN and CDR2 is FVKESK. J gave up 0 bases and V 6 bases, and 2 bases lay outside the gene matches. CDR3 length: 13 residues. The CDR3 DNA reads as TGTGCCAGCAGGCGGACAGGCTCCTACGAGCAGTACTTC. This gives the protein CASRRTGSYEQYF.

This CDR3 reads CASSGGQGRSEQYF. CDR3 DNA sequence: TGTGCCAGCAGTGGGGGACAGGGAAGGAGTGAGCAGTACTTC. The genes are TRBV6-1 and TRBJ2-5; 9 nucleotides match TRBD1. The V gene's germline CDR1 is MNHNS and CDR2 SASEGT. The J segment lost 11 bases and the V segment lost 4 bases, leaving 11 bases of the junction unmatched. This CDR3 spans 14 amino acids.

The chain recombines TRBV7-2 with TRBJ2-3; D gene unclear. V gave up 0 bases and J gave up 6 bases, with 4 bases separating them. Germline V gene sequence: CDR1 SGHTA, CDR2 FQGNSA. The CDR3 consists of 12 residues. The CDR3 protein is CASSLAADTQYF. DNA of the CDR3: TGTGCCAGCAGCTTAGCCGCGGATACGCAGTATTTT. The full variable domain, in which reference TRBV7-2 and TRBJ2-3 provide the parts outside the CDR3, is GAGVSQSPSNKVTEKGKDVELRCDPISGHTALYWYRQSLGQGLEFLIYFQGNSAPDKSGLPSDRFSAERTGGSVSTLTIQRTQQEDSAVYLCASSLAADTQYFGPGTRLTVL.

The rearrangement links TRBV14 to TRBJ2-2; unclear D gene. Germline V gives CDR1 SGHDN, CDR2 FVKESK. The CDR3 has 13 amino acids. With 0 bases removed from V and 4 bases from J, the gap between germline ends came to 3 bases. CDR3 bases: TGTGCCAGCAGCCAAGACCTCACCGGGGAGCTGTTTTTT. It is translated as CASSQDLTGELFF.

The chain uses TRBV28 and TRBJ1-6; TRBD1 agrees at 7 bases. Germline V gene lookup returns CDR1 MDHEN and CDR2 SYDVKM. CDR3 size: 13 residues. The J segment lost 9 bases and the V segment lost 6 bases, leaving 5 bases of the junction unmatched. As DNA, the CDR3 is TGTGCCAGCAGATCGACAGGGATTTCACCCCTCCACTTT. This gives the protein CASRSTGISPLHF.

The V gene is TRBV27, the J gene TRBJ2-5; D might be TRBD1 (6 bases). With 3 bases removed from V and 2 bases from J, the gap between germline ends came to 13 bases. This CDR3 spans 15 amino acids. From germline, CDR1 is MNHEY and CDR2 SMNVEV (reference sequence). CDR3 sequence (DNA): TGTGCCAGCAGTTTGGACAGCACCGCTCAAGAGACCCAGTACTTC. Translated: CASSLDSTAQETQYF.

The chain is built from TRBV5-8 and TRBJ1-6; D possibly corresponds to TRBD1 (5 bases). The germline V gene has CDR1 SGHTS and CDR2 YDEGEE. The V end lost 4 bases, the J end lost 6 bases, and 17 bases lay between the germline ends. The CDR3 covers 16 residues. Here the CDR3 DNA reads TGTGCCAGCAGCCCAGGACAAGGACCGCGTAATTCACCCCTCCACTTT. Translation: CASSPGQGPRNSPLHF.

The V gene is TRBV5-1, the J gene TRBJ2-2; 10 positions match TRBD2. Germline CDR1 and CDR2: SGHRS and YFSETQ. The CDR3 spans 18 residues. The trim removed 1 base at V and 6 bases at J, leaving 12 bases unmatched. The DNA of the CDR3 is TGCGCCAGCAGCTTGAGAGGTCTAGCGGGAGCAGGCTCCGGGGAGCTGTTTTTT. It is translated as CASSLRGLAGAGSGELFF.

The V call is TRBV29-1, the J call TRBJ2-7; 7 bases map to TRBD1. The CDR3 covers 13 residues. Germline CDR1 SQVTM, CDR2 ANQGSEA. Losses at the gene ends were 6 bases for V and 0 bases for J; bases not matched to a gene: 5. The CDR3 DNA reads TGCAGCGTCAGGGGGAGTCCCTCCTACGAGCAGTACTTC. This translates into CSVRGSPSYEQYF.

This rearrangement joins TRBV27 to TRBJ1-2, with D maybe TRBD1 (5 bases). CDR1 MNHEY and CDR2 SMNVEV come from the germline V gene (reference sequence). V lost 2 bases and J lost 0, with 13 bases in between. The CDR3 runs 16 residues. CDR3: CASSLGPQGPNYGYTF. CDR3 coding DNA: TGTGCCAGCAGTTTAGGCCCGCAGGGCCCTAACTATGGCTACACCTTC.

The CDR3 spells CASTRDRGQLYEQYF. CDR3 bases: TGTGCCAGCACCCGGGACAGGGGGCAACTCTACGAGCAGTACTTC. The V gene is TRBV6-5, the J gene TRBJ2-7, with TRBD1 matching over 12 bases. Germline V gene sequence: CDR1 MNHEY, CDR2 SVGAGI. Trimming removed 7 bases from V and 3 bases from J; junction bases left unmatched: 7. The length of the CDR3 is 15 residues.